This T cell receptor beta chain was retrieved from a study of patients and donors after allogeneic stem cell transplantation. V lost 2 bases to trimming and J lost 2 bases, with 10 bases between them. The CDR3 sequence is 16 residues long. Germline lookup yields CDR1 MNHEY and CDR2 SVGAGI. TCRdb reprocessed the RT-PCR reads via MiXCR and lists one record per CDR3 protein. The sample has 2,500 to 3,000 distinct CDR3 sequences; around 8.4% are singletons. This clonotype appeared a few times. This sequence originates from a human donor who was either an allogeneic HSCT recipient or a stem cell or donor lymphocyte infusion donor (not recorded which). It is not recorded whose cells these are; they may come from a transplant donor. The chain carries TRBV6-5 and TRBJ2-6, with D maybe TRBD1 (5 bases). Sequencing was carried out using blood, either unsorted or a sorted T cell fraction (not recorded which). This CDR3 reads CASSYGQGAGANVLTF. CDR3 DNA: TGTGCCAGCAGTTACGGGCAGGGTGCTGGGGCCAACGTCCTGACTTTC.